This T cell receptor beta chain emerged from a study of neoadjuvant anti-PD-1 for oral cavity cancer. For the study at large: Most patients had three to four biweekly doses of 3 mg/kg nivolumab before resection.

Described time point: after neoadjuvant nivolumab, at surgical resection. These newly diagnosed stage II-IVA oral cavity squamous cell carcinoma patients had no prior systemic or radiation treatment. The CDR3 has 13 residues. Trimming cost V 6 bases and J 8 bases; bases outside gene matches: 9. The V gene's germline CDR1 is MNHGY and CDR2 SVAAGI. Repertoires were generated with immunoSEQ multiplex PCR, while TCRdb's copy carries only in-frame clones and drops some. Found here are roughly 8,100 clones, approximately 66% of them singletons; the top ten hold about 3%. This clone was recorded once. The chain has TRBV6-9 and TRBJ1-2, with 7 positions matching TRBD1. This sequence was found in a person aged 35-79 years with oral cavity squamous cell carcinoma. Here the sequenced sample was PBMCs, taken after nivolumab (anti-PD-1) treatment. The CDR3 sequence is CASRLTGSGGYTF. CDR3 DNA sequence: TGTGCCAGCAGGTTGACAGGGTCCGGCGGCTACACCTTC.